The 7 T cell receptor beta chains reported below all come from one sample, sequenced in a study of blood T cells in healthy people across ages. PCR was performed a second time for roughly 7 to 12 cycles using a sample-barcoded 5' primer and a J-beta primer mix. TCRdb analysed the 5' RACE reads with MiXCR anew, one entry per CDR3 protein. The repertoire holds roughly 1.5 million distinct CDR3 sequences, with roughly two fifths as singletons. The sequencing input was blood. All receptors come from a woman between 18 and 30 years old in good health.

The V call is TRBV5-5, the J call TRBJ2-1; unclear D gene. The J call could be wrong; TRBJ2-7 is a better fit for the DNA end. Germline-derived CDR1 and CDR2 are SGHKS and YYEKEE (reference sequence). The CDR3 contains 15 residues. The CDR3 DNA reads TGTGCCAGCAGCTTGCGAGAAAGCTCCTACAATGAGCAGTACTTC. Translated, it gives CASSLRESSYNEQYF.

The V and J genes are TRBV12-5 and TRBJ1-1; 8 nucleotides agree with TRBD1. The junction had 5 bases not matched to a gene; V was cut back by 4 bases and J by 4 bases. The V gene's germline CDR1 is LGHNT and CDR2 FRNRAP. This CDR3 has 14 residues. CDR3 bases: TGTGCTAGTGGTTCGGACAGGGAGGGCACTGAAGCTTTCTTT. This sequence encodes CASGSDREGTEAFF.

The V and J genes are TRBV3-1 and TRBJ2-7; D gene unclear. This CDR3 spans 15 amino acids. V lost 1 base to trimming and J lost 3 bases, with 13 bases between them. Germline loops: CDR1 LGHDT, CDR2 YNNKEL (reference sequence). CDR3 loop: CASSQVGSSIYEQYF. CDR3 bases: TGTGCCAGCAGCCAAGTAGGGTCCTCAATCTACGAGCAGTACTTC.

This clonotype was picked up a small number of times. The gene calls are TRBV7-8 and TRBJ2-1; D gene ambiguous. The germline V gene has CDR1 SGHVS and CDR2 FQNEAQ. Trimming took 4 bases from V and 9 from J, leaving 10 bases between them. The CDR3 sequence is 12 residues long. This chain's CDR3 is CASSSGASEQFF. Written as DNA, the CDR3 is TGTGCCAGCAGCTCCGGAGCTAGTGAGCAGTTCTTC.

This clonotype was detected only a few times. The chain links TRBV4-1 to TRBJ2-1; the D gene is possibly TRBD2 (5 bases). The CDR3 consists of 17 residues. Trimming shortened V by 1 base and J by 0 bases, and 13 bases separated the two germline ends. CDR1 is MGHRA and CDR2 is YSYEKL in the germline V gene. CDR3 sequence: CASSQGPVGSSYNEQFF. CDR3 sequence (DNA): TGCGCCAGCAGCCAAGGGCCCGTTGGGAGCTCCTACAATGAGCAGTTCTTC.

V and J are TRBV29-1 and TRBJ2-7, with unresolved D. Judging by the DNA end, TRBJ2-5 fits better; the J call may be wrong. The CDR3 spans 14 residues. The V gene's germline CDR1 is SQVTM and CDR2 ANQGSEA. The CDR3 spells CSVEQVLRRETQYF. The CDR3 nucleotides read TGCAGCGTTGAACAAGTCTTGCGGCGGGAGACCCAGTACTTC.

The chain is built from TRBV7-9 and TRBJ2-1; D perhaps matches TRBD1 (5 bases). This CDR3 is 17 amino acids long. V was clipped by 5 bases and J by 0 bases, with 17 bases between them. In germline, CDR1 is SEHNR, CDR2 FQNEAQ (reference sequence). In DNA form, the CDR3 reads TGTGCCAGCAGCAGTCAGGGTGCTTTTAGCTCCTACAATGAGCAGTTCTTC. Protein product: CASSSQGAFSSYNEQFF.